These 12 T cell receptor beta chains originate from one sample sequenced in a study of T cell repertoires in cytomegalovirus infection. Each CDR3 protein gets one entry after TCRdb re-called the reads with MiXCR. The sample has 510,000 or so distinct CDR3 sequences; less than 30% are singletons. Sequenced material: PBMCs. The source is a human donor in good health (CMV status not recorded). Some clones in this sample may be carry-over from other donors' samples.

This chain uses TRBV4-1 with TRBJ1-6; 7 nucleotides match TRBD1. J lost 0 bases, V lost 3 bases, and 11 bases had no gene match. The CDR3 runs to 19 residues. Germline V CDR1 and CDR2: MGHRA, YSYEKL. CDR3 sequence (DNA): TGCGCCAGCAGCCAGAGGACAGGAGACGAGAGCTCCTATAATTCACCCCTCCACTTT. Encoded protein: CASSQRTGDESSYNSPLHF.

This clonotype was counted only a few times. The chain recombines TRBV12-5 with TRBJ2-1; 8 bases are a match to TRBD1. The germline V gene encodes CDR1 LGHNT and CDR2 FRNRAP. J lost 5 bases, V lost 6 bases, and 9 bases had no gene match. CDR3 size: 15 residues. The CDR3 loop reads CASGNRDRQHNEQFF. Here the CDR3 DNA reads TGTGCTAGTGGGAACCGGGACAGGCAACACAATGAGCAGTTCTTC.

This clonotype was picked up a small number of times. The V call is TRBV28, the J call TRBJ2-7, with TRBD1 as a possible D gene (6 bases). V lost 7 bases, J lost 3 bases, and 22 bases lay in between. From germline, CDR1 is MDHEN and CDR2 SYDVKM. The length of the CDR3 is 16 residues. The CDR3 sequence: CASTNPSSTGYYEQYF. DNA for the CDR3: TGTGCCAGCACAAACCCCTCCTCGACAGGCTACTACGAGCAGTACTTC.

The chain recombines TRBV6-5 with TRBJ1-1, with 8 bases lining up with TRBD1. V lost 4 bases and J lost 3; bases outside the gene matches: 7. The CDR3 is made up of 15 amino acids. Per germline, CDR1 MNHEY and CDR2 SVGAGI. CDR3 region: CASSSLQGVHTEAFF. CDR3 bases: TGTGCCAGCAGTTCCTTACAGGGGGTACACACTGAAGCTTTCTTT.

V usage is TRBV20-1 and J usage is TRBJ2-1, with 8 bases matching TRBD1. CDR1 is DFQATT and CDR2 is SNEGSKA in the germline V gene (reference sequence). The V gene end was trimmed by 6 bases and the J gene end by 6 bases; junction bases not matched to a gene: 7. The CDR3 consists of 13 residues. The CDR3 loop is CSATGTGGNEQFF. DNA for the CDR3: TGCAGTGCAACTGGGACAGGTGGCAATGAGCAGTTCTTC.

This clonotype was seen at least ten times. The V and J genes are TRBV7-2 and TRBJ1-2; TRBD1 agrees at 8 bases. CDR3 length: 14 residues. V lost 7 bases, J lost 2 bases, and 6 bases stayed unmatched. Looked up from germline, CDR1 is SGHTA and CDR2 is FQGNSA. The CDR3 protein is CASTLTGVNYGYTF. CDR3 nucleotide sequence: TGTGCCAGCACCTTGACAGGGGTGAACTATGGCTACACCTTC.

The table lists this clonotype with a few counts. The CDR3 DNA reads TGTGCCAGTAGTATGAACAGACACGCCGAGCAGTACGTC. This gives the protein CASSMNRHAEQYV. V is TRBV19 and J is TRBJ2-7, with D unclear. V lost 3 bases and J lost 6, with 12 bases in between. The germline gives CDR1 LNHDA, CDR2 SQIVND (reference sequence). The CDR3 covers 13 residues.

This clonotype appeared a few times. This chain joins TRBV7-9 and TRBJ1-2; 10 positions agree with TRBD1. The CDR3 has 15 residues. Trimming at V came to 0 bases and at J to 8 bases, leaving 6 bases not matched to a gene. Germline CDR1 and CDR2: SEHNR and FQNEAQ (reference sequence). In nucleotides, the CDR3 is TGTGCCAGCAGCTTAGCCCTGGGACAGGGGTTAGGCTACACCTTC. It is translated as CASSLALGQGLGYTF.

V is TRBV2 and J is TRBJ1-2, with D perhaps TRBD1 (6 bases). Germline V gene data show CDR1 as SNHLY and CDR2 as FYNNEI. The ends were cut back, 7 bases at V and 2 bases at J, with 14 bases in the middle. This CDR3 comprises 14 residues. The CDR3 DNA is TGTGCCAGCAATGCCGGACAGTTGAACTATGGCTACACCTTC. Translation: CASNAGQLNYGYTF.

This clonotype was observed at least ten times. The chain combines TRBV7-2 with TRBJ2-7; D remains ambiguous. Trimming removed 8 bases at V and 7 bases at J, with 9 bases between. Germline CDR1 reads SGHTA; CDR2 reads FQGNSA. The CDR3 covers 10 residues. The CDR3 DNA is TGTGCCAGCGGGGAAATAGAGCAGTACTTC. It yields the protein CASGEIEQYF.

The rearrangement uses TRBV7-2 and TRBJ1-5; D is unresolved. The germline CDR1 and CDR2 sequences are SGHTA and FQGNSA. There are 15 residues in the CDR3. With 1 base removed from V and 5 bases from J, the gap between germline ends came to 12 bases. CDR3 in amino acids: CASSLVSSEDQPQHF. The CDR3 DNA follows: TGTGCCAGCAGCTTAGTCTCTTCGGAGGATCAGCCCCAGCATTTT. The whole variable domain, filled in from reference TRBV7-2 and TRBJ1-5, reads GAGVSQSPSNKVTEKGKDVELRCDPISGHTALYWYRQSLGQGLEFLIYFQGNSAPDKSGLPSDRFSAERTGGSVSTLTIQRTQQEDSAVYLCASSLVSSEDQPQHFGDGTRLSIL.

This clonotype showed up many times. The chain employs TRBV4-1 and TRBJ1-6, with 7 nucleotides matching TRBD1. The CDR3 covers 15 residues. The germline V gene encodes CDR1 MGHRA and CDR2 YSYEKL. Trimming cost V 4 bases and J 10 bases; bases outside gene matches: 10. The CDR3 DNA reads as TGCGCCAGCAGCCCCCGGGACAGCTATGGCTCACCCCTCCACTTT. This sequence encodes CASSPRDSYGSPLHF.